What follows are 25 T cell receptor beta chains derived from one specimen sequenced in a study of blood T cells in healthy people across ages. For the second PCR, which ran for roughly 6 to 11 cycles, a sample-barcoded 5' primer and a J-beta primer mix were used. TCRdb analysed the 5' RACE reads with MiXCR anew, one entry per CDR3 protein. The profile shows fewer than 1,200,000 distinct CDR3 sequences, around 27% of them singletons. Another study also made use of these data, one on T cells of mothers and their children.

The material sequenced was blood. The source of these receptors is a girl aged 2-10 years in good health.

The table lists this clonotype with many counts. J is TRBJ2-3 and V is TRBV9, with D perhaps TRBD1 (6 bases). The germline CDR1 and CDR2 sequences are SGDLS and YYNGEE. V was shortened by 7 bases and J by 4 bases, with 10 bases between the two germline ends. The CDR3 has 12 amino acids. The CDR3 spells CASAGVADTQYF. CDR3 bases: TGTGCCAGCGCAGGGGTCGCAGATACGCAGTATTTT.

The chain uses TRBV28 and TRBJ1-1, with D maybe TRBD1 (6 bases). The germline gives CDR1 MDHEN, CDR2 SYDVKM. V was clipped by 6 bases and J by 2 bases, with 16 bases between them. The CDR3 sequence is 15 residues long. The CDR3 spells CASSRTEQGNTEAFF. The CDR3 coding sequence is TGTGCCAGCAGCCGAACCGAACAGGGCAACACTGAAGCTTTCTTT.

CDR3 coding DNA: TGCAGCGTTGCCCTTGGAGGGACAGGGGGCTCCTACAATGAGCAGTTCTTC. Its protein product is CSVALGGTGGSYNEQFF. The rearrangement joins TRBV29-1 to TRBJ2-5; 11 bases are shared with TRBD1. Judging by the DNA end, TRBJ2-1 fits better; the J call may be wrong. Germline loops: CDR1 SQVTM, CDR2 ANQGSEA. The length of the CDR3 is 17 residues.

The V gene is TRBV12-3 or TRBV12-4, the J gene TRBJ2-7; 8 bases line up with TRBD1. The CDR3 totals 16 residues. J gave up 4 bases and V 6 bases, and 14 bases lay outside the gene matches. CDR3 nucleotides: TGTGCCAGCAGCGGAAAACTGGACAGGGAGGAGTACGAGCAGTACTTC. This gives the protein CASSGKLDREEYEQYF.

This clonotype was seen more than once but under ten times. V gene TRBV28 combines with J gene TRBJ1-4; 7 bases fit TRBD1. This CDR3 spans 15 amino acids. CDR1 and CDR2 from the germline V gene are MDHEN and SYDVKM. After removal of 4 bases from V and 3 bases from J, the junction contained 5 bases not matched to a gene. Here the CDR3 DNA reads TGTGCCAGCAGTTACTCCACAGGGGCTAATGAAAAACTGTTTTTT. It codes for CASSYSTGANEKLFF.

The chain combines TRBV5-1 with TRBJ2-2, with unresolved D. This CDR3 is 14 amino acids long. Germline V lookup: CDR1 SGHRS, CDR2 YFSETQ. The V and J ends lost 3 bases and 6 bases respectively, with 12 bases between them. As DNA, the CDR3 is TGCGCCAGCAGCTCGAAGTCCCTCCCCGGGGAGCTGTTTTTT. Translating it yields CASSSKSLPGELFF. Supplemented by reference TRBV5-1 and TRBJ2-2, the full variable domain reads KAGVTQTPRYLIKTRGQQVTLSCSPISGHRSVSWYQQTPGQGLQFLFEYFSETQRNKGNFPGRFSGRQFSNSRSEMNVSTLELGDSALYLCASSSKSLPGELFFGEGSRLTVL.

This rearrangement joins TRBV4-1 to TRBJ2-3; 13 bases agree with TRBD2. V lost 4 bases, J lost 5 bases, and 9 bases stayed unmatched. This CDR3 has 17 residues. From germline, CDR1 is MGHRA and CDR2 YSYEKL. This chain's CDR3 is CASSLVTSGRAKDTQYF. The CDR3 DNA is TGCGCCAGCAGCCTCGTCACTAGCGGGAGGGCAAAAGATACGCAGTATTTT.

V and J are TRBV12-3 or TRBV12-4 and TRBJ2-1; D gene unclear. The J call may not be correct, given that the DNA end is closer to TRBJ2-5. This CDR3 is built from 14 residues. In nucleotides, the CDR3 is TGTGCCAGCAGCAAACCCCCTCGAGGCGGGACCCAGTACTTC. Translating it yields CASSKPPRGGTQYF.

This rearrangement joins TRBV2 to TRBJ2-7, with D unresolved. The germline CDR1 and CDR2 sequences are SNHLY and FYNNEI. The CDR3 is made up of 12 amino acids. V gave up 8 bases and J gave up 5 bases, with 13 bases separating them. The CDR3 here is CASQWQGNEQYF. The CDR3 DNA reads as TGTGCCAGCCAATGGCAAGGGAACGAGCAGTACTTC.

The rearrangement links TRBV7-9 to TRBJ2-7; D not certain. Trimming left V 3 bases short and J 4 bases short, with 7 bases between. This CDR3 region has 12 residues. Germline CDR1 reads SEHNR; CDR2 reads FQNEAQ (reference sequence). The CDR3 nucleotides are TGTGCCAGCAGCTTTGTGGGGTACGAGCAGTACTTC. Protein: CASSFVGYEQYF.

The chain links TRBV28 to TRBJ1-1, with no clear D. The CDR3 is 14 residues long. Deletions cut 7 bases from V and 3 bases from J, with 15 bases between. Germline assignment: CDR1 MDHEN and CDR2 SYDVKM. DNA of the CDR3: TGTGCCAGCATCTCAGGAGAATTGGACACTGAAGCTTTCTTT. Its protein is CASISGELDTEAFF.

This clonotype has a handful of counts. The rearrangement links TRBV2 to TRBJ2-4; D call uncertain. The V end lost 7 bases, the J end lost 1 base, and 11 bases lay between the germline ends. CDR1 and CDR2 from the germline V gene are SNHLY and FYNNEI. The CDR3 length is 14 residues. CDR3 sequence (DNA): TGTGCCAGCACGCGCAACGAGGCCAAAAACATTCAGTACTTC. Protein product: CASTRNEAKNIQYF.

This clonotype has only a few counts. V usage is TRBV10-3 and J usage is TRBJ2-5; D is uncertain. CDR1 ENHRY and CDR2 SYGVKD come from the germline V gene. V was cut by 0 bases and J by 5 bases, with 22 bases left in between. This CDR3 is 18 amino acids long. CDR3: CAISESGSRSLTGETQYF. CDR3 nucleotide sequence: TGTGCCATCAGTGAGTCGGGTTCGAGGAGCTTAACTGGGGAGACCCAGTACTTC.

This clonotype was detected only a few times. The V call is TRBV5-5, the J call TRBJ1-2, with D perhaps matching TRBD1 (5 bases). Trimming took 5 bases from V and 8 from J, leaving 19 bases between them. The CDR3 is 14 amino acids. In germline, CDR1 is SGHKS, CDR2 YYEKEE (reference sequence). The CDR3 spells CASRSISGVGGYTF. DNA for the CDR3: TGTGCCAGCAGATCAATTTCGGGGGTCGGAGGCTACACCTTC.

The J gene is TRBJ2-5, the V gene TRBV20-1; the D gene is possibly TRBD2 (5 bases). Germline CDR1 is DFQATT and CDR2 is SNEGSKA (reference sequence). Trimming took 0 bases from V and 1 from J, leaving 12 bases between them. The CDR3 runs to 15 residues. CDR3 loop: CSARDPRDPQETQYF. DNA of the CDR3: TGCAGTGCTAGAGATCCTCGGGATCCCCAAGAGACCCAGTACTTC.

This clonotype was seen a handful of times. The chain uses TRBV11-2 and TRBJ1-5; a weak D match, TRBD1 (5 bases). The CDR3 is 15 amino acids. From germline, CDR1 is SGHAT and CDR2 FQNNGV. Trimming removed 5 bases from V and 2 bases from J, with 13 bases in between. The CDR3 is CASSGGGGGNQPQHF. Here the CDR3 DNA reads TGTGCCAGCAGCGGGGGGGGAGGCGGCAATCAGCCCCAGCATTTT. Together with reference TRBV11-2 and TRBJ1-5, the CDR3 gives the full variable domain: EAGVAQSPRYKIIEKRQSVAFWCNPISGHATLYWYQQILGQGPKLLIQFQNNGVVDDSQLPKDRFSAERLKGVDSTLKIQPAKLEDSAVYLCASSGGGGGNQPQHFGDGTRLSIL.

This clonotype has more than one count but fewer than ten. This chain links TRBV14 with TRBJ2-3; the D gene is possibly TRBD2 (5 bases). This CDR3 is built from 13 residues. V lost 0 bases to trimming and J lost 5 bases, with 6 bases between them. Germline CDR1 reads SGHDN; CDR2 reads FVKESK. The CDR3 DNA follows: TGTGCCAGCAGCCAAGAGAGGGTAGATACGCAGTATTTT. Translating it yields CASSQERVDTQYF.

This clonotype was seen a handful of times. This rearrangement joins TRBV20-1 to TRBJ2-5; no clear D. Judging by the DNA end, TRBJ2-7 fits better; the J call may be wrong. The CDR3 has 14 amino acids. Germline CDR1 is DFQATT and CDR2 is SNEGSKA (reference sequence). DNA of the CDR3: TGCAGTGCTAGAGTCACCGGCTCCCTCTACGAGCAGTACTTC. The encoded protein is CSARVTGSLYEQYF.

Notes on this clonotype: Relative to the germline gene, one junction end is altered; a read error may explain this. V and J are TRBV7-2 and TRBJ2-7, with 7 nucleotides matching TRBD2. The germline gives CDR1 SGHTA, CDR2 FQGNSA. The CDR3 is made up of 13 amino acids. CDR3 loop: CASSFGGTGEQCF. In nucleotides, the CDR3 is TGTGCCAGCAGCTTCGGGGGGACGGGGGAGCAGTGCTTC.

This chain connects TRBV3-1 to TRBJ2-3; the D gene could be TRBD1 or TRBD2 (5 bases each). Germline CDR1 and CDR2: LGHDT and YNNKEL (reference sequence). The V end was cut by 3 bases, the J end by 4 bases, with 14 bases between. There are 15 residues in the CDR3. CDR3 amino acids: CASSHEGQYPDTQYF. CDR3 in DNA: TGTGCCAGCAGCCATGAGGGGCAGTACCCAGATACGCAGTATTTT.

CDR3 sequence: CSARDRRAVQGTQYF. The CDR3 nucleotides read TGCAGTGCTAGGGACAGGCGAGCGGTTCAGGGTACGCAGTATTTT. The chain is built from TRBV20-1 and TRBJ2-3, with TRBD1 matching over 7 bases. The CDR3 totals 15 residues. The junction had 14 bases not matched to a gene; V was cut back by 3 bases and J by 8 bases. Looked up from germline, CDR1 is DFQATT and CDR2 is SNEGSKA (reference sequence).

The table lists this clonotype with a count of one. The V and J genes are TRBV18 and TRBJ2-7, with D perhaps assigned TRBD1 or TRBD2 (5 bases each). The CDR3 has 12 amino acids. Trimming shortened V by 2 bases and J by 6 bases, and 8 bases separated the two germline ends. Germline CDR1 is KGHSH and CDR2 is LQKENI. The CDR3 sequence is CASSPTRGEQYF. CDR3 bases: TGTGCCAGCTCACCAACGAGGGGCGAGCAGTACTTC.

This sequence joins TRBV7-9 and TRBJ2-7; D possibly matches TRBD1 or TRBD2 (5 bases each). The CDR3 consists of 14 residues. V lost 4 bases, J lost 4 bases, and 14 bases lay in between. The germline V gene encodes CDR1 SEHNR and CDR2 FQNEAQ (reference sequence). CDR3 region: CASSSRDLLYEQYF. The DNA for the CDR3 is TGTGCCAGCAGCTCCCGGGACCTCTTGTACGAGCAGTACTTC.

Only a few counts were recorded for this clonotype. The CDR3 loop reads CSAAPDREYEQYF. DNA of the CDR3: TGCAGTGCGGCTCCCGACAGGGAATACGAGCAGTACTTC. The rearrangement links TRBV20-1 to TRBJ2-5, with 7 bases aligning to TRBD1. TRBJ2-7 explains the end of the DNA better; the J call may be wrong. In germline, CDR1 is DFQATT, CDR2 SNEGSKA (reference sequence). This CDR3 comprises 13 residues.

In its sample, this clonotype was seen a few times. The chain joins TRBV15 to TRBJ2-5; perhaps TRBD1 as D (6 bases). The germline CDR1 and CDR2 sequences are LNHNV and YYDKDF (reference sequence). V dropped 0 bases and J dropped 2 bases, with 19 bases sitting between them. This CDR3 spans 18 amino acids. The CDR3 DNA follows: TGTGCCACCAGCAGAGAGGGAACCGGACAGCCCCCTCAAGAGACCCAGTACTTC. This encodes CATSREGTGQPPQETQYF.